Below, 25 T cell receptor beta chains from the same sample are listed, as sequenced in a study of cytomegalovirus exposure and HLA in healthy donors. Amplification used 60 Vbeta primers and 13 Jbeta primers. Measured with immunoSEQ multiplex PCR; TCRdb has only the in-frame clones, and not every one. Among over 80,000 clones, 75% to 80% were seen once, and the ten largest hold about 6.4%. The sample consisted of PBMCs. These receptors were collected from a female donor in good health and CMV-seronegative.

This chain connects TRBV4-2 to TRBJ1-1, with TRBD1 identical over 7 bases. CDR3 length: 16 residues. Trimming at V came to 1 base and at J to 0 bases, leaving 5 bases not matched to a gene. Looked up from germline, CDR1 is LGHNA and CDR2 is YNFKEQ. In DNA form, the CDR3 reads TGTGCCAGCAGCCAAGTAGGACAGGTGCTGAACACTGAAGCTTTCTTT. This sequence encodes CASSQVGQVLNTEAFF.

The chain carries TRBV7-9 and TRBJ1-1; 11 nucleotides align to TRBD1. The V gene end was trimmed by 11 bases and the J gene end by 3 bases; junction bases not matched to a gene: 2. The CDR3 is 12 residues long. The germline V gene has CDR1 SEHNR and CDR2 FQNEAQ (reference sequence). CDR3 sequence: CAGQGAYTEAFF. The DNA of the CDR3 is TGTGCCGGACAGGGGGCCTACACTGAAGCTTTCTTT.

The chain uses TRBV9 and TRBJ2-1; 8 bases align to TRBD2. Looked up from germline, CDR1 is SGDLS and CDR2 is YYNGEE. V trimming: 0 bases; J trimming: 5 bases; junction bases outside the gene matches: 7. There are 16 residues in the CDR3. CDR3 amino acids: CASSVGASGSDNEQFF. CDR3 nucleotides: TGTGCCAGCAGCGTAGGGGCTAGCGGGTCCGACAATGAGCAGTTCTTC.

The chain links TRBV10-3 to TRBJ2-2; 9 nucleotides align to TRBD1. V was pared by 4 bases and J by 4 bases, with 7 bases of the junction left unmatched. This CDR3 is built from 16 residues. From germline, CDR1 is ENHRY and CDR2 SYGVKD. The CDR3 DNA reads TGTGCCATCAGTGCCGGACAGGGGATGAGCACCGGGGAGCTGTTTTTT. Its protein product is CAISAGQGMSTGELFF.

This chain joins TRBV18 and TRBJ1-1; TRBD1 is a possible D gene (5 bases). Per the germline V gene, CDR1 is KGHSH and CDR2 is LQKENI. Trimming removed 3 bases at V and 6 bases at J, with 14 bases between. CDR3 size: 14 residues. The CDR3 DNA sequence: TGTGCCAGCTCACCCCAGGGCGCCAGCGCTGAAGCTTTCTTT. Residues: CASSPQGASAEAFF.

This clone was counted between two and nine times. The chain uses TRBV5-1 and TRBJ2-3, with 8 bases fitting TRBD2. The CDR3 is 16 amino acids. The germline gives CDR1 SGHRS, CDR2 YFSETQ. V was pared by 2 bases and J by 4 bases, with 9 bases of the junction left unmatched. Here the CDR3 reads CASSLNGGGTSDTQYF. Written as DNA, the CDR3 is TGCGCCAGCAGCTTAAATGGCGGGGGGACCTCAGATACGCAGTATTTT.

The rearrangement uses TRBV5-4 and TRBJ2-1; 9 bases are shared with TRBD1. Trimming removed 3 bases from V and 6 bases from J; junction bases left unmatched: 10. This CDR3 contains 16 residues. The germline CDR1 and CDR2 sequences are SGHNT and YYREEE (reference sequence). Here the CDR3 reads CASSSGDRVGGNEQFF. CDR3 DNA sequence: TGTGCCAGCAGCTCCGGGGACAGGGTCGGTGGCAATGAGCAGTTCTTC.

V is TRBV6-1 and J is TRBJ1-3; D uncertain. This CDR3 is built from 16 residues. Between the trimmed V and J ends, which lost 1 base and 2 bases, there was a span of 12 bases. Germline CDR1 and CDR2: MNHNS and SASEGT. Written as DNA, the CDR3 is TGTGCCAGCAGTGAAGATCCGGGAGGTGCTGGAAACACCATATATTTT. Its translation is CASSEDPGGAGNTIYF.

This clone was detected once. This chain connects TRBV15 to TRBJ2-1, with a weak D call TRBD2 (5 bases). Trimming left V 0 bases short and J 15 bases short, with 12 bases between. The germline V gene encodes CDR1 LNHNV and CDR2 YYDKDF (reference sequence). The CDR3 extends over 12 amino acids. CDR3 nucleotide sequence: TGTGCCACCAGCAGAGACTCGGACCGGGGGTTCTTC. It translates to CATSRDSDRGFF.

The chain's CDR3 is CASRRAGTGEYGYTF. CDR3 nucleotide sequence: TGTGCCAGCAGGCGAGCCGGGACAGGGGAATATGGCTACACCTTC. V usage is TRBV27 and J usage is TRBJ1-2, with 10 bases lining up with TRBD1. The CDR3 totals 15 residues. Germline values: CDR1 MNHEY, CDR2 SMNVEV (reference sequence). J gave up 5 bases and V 6 bases, and 9 bases lay outside the gene matches.

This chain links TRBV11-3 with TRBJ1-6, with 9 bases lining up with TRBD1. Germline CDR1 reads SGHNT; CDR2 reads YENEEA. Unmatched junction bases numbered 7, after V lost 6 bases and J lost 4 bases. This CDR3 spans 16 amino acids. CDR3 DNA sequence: TGTGCCAGCAGGGGTTGGACAGGGGAGTATAATTCACCCCTCCACTTT. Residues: CASRGWTGEYNSPLHF.

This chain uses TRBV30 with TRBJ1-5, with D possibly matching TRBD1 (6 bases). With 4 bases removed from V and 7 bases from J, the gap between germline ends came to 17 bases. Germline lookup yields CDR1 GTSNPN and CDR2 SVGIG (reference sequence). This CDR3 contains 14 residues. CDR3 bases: TGTGCCTGGATCATACGGCTGGGGGCCCAGCCCCAGCATTTT. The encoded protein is CAWIIRLGAQPQHF.

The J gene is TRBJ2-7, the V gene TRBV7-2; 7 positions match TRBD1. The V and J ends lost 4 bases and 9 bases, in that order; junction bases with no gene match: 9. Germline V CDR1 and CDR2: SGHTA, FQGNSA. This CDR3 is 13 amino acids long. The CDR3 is CASSSTVNRGQYF. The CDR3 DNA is TGTGCCAGCAGCTCCACAGTCAACAGGGGGCAGTACTTC. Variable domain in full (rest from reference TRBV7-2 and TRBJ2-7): GAGVSQSPSNKVTEKGKDVELRCDPISGHTALYWYRQSLGQGLEFLIYFQGNSAPDKSGLPSDRFSAERTGGSVSTLTIQRTQQEDSAVYLCASSSTVNRGQYFGPGTRLTVT.

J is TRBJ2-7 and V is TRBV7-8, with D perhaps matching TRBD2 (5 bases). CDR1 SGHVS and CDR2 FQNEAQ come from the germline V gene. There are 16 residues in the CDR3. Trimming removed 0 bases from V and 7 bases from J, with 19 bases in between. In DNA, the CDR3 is TGTGCCAGCAGCTTAGCTAGACCGGACGGCGGAGGAGAGCAGTACTTC. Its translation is CASSLARPDGGGEQYF.

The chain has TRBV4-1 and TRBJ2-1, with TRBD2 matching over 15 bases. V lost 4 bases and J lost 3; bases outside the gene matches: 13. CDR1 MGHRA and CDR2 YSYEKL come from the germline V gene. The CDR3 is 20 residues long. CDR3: CASSLGPGLAGGILYNEQFF. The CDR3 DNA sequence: TGCGCCAGCAGCCTAGGACCGGGACTAGCGGGGGGTATTCTCTACAATGAGCAGTTCTTC.

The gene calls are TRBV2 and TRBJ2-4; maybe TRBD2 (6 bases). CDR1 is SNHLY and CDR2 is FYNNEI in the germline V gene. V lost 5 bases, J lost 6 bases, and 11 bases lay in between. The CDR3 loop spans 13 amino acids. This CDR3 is CASSPGTGNIQYF. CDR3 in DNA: TGTGCCAGCAGTCCAGGGACTGGAAACATTCAGTACTTC.

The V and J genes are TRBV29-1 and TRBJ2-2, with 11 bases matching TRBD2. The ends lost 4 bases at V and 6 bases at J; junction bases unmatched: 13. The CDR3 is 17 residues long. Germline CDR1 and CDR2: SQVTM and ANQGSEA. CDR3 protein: CSVGPPTSGGASGELFF. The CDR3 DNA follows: TGCAGCGTTGGCCCCCCTACTAGCGGGGGAGCTTCCGGGGAGCTGTTTTTT.

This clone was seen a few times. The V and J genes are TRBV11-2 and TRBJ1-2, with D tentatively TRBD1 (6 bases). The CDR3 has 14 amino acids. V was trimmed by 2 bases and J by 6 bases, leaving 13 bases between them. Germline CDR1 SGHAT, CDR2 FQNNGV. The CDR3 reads CASSLFNREDGYTF. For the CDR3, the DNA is TGTGCCAGCAGCTTATTTAACAGGGAAGATGGCTACACCTTC.

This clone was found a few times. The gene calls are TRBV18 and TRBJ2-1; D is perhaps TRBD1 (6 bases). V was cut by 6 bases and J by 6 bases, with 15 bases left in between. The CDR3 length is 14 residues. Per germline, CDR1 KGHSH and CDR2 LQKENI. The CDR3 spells CASSALQGFNEQFF. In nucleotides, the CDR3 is TGTGCCAGCTCCGCCCTCCAGGGGTTCAATGAGCAGTTCTTC.

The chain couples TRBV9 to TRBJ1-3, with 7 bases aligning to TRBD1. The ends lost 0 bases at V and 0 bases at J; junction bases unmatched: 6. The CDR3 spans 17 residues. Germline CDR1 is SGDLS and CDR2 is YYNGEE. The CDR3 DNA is TGTGCCAGCAGCGTAGCTGGGACAGATAACTCTGGAAACACCATATATTTT. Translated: CASSVAGTDNSGNTIYF. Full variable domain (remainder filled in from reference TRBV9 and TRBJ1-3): DSGVTQTPKHLITATGQRVTLRCSPRSGDLSVYWYQQSLDQGLQFLIQYYNGEERAKGNILERFSAQQFPDLHSELNLSSLELGDSALYFCASSVAGTDNSGNTIYFGEGSWLTVV.

The DNA for the CDR3 is TGTGCCAGCAGCACAATCCAGGCCCACATTAATTCACCCCTCCACTTT. Its translation: CASSTIQAHINSPLHF. The chain has TRBV5-4 and TRBJ1-6; D gene unclear. The CDR3 runs 16 residues. With 4 bases removed from V and 6 bases from J, the gap between germline ends came to 17 bases. From germline, CDR1 is SGHNT and CDR2 YYREEE (reference sequence).

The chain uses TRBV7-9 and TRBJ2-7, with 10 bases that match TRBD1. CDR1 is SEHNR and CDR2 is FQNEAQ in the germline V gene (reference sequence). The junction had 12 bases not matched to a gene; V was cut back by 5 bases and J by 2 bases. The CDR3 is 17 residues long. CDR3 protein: CASSAPLRDRGTYEQYF. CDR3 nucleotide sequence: TGTGCCAGCAGCGCCCCCCTCCGGGACAGGGGAACCTACGAGCAGTACTTC.

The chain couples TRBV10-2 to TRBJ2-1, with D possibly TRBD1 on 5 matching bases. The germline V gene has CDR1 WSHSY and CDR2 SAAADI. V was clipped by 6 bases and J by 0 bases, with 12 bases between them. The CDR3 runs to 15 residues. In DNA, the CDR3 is TGCGCCAGCAGGGCGAGACAGAGCTCCTACAATGAGCAGTTCTTC. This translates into CASRARQSSYNEQFF.

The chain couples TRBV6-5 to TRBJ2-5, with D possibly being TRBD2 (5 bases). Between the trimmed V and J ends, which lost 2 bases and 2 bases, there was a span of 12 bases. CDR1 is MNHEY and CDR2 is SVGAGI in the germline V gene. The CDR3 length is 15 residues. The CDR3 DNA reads TGTGCCAGCAGTTACGTGAGGGCGTGGCAAGAGACCCAGTACTTC. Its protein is CASSYVRAWQETQYF.

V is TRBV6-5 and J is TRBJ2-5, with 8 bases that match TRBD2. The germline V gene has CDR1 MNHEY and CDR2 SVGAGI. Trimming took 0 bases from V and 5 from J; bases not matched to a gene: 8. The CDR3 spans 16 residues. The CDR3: CASSYSLSPSGETQYF. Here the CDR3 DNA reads TGTGCCAGCAGTTACTCGCTCAGTCCTAGCGGGGAGACCCAGTACTTC.